This record covers a single T cell receptor beta chain. Its antigen has not been determined. No much larger clonotype is one base removed from it; base qualities were not supplied. The CDR3 holds 16 amino acids from the cysteine to the phenylalanine. Left in the record is the CDR3 DNA by itself, 48 bases read in frame from the first base. The germline V gene encodes CDR1 MNHNS and CDR2 SASEGT. From V the trimming removes 4 bases and from J it removes 6 bases, while the gene matches leave 10 bases of the junction unaccounted for. The CDR3 regions of human TCRbeta chains were analyzed by immunosequencing. As for how the authors treated the data: Repertoire TCRs were matched against a reference library of SARS-CoV-2-specific TCRs generated with the MIRA antigen-specificity platform. Breadth was defined as the fraction of unique TCRs that were SARS-CoV-2-associated, and depth was defined as the fraction of total T cells that were SARS-CoV-2-associated. Using the MIRA data, each spike-specific TCR was assigned both to the spike region to which the TCR was reactive and to a CD4 or CD8 class. Log10-transformed breadth and depth values were compared by one-way ANOVA with Sidak's multiple comparisons tests. Sourced from immuneACCESS, this table was stored by TCRdb with only in-frame sequences that have V and J called. A share of the clones is absent; for the studies checked, an unresolved V gene accounts for under half, and the remainder has no known explanation. That table supplies the V and J calls and clone size; D and trimming were determined from the DNA. Recorded for this sample are approximately 52,000 clones; around 90% of them occurred a single time. Of the sample, approximately 2.6% falls within the top ten clones.

Reading the label with the study, this specimen's time point is: about 28 days (+/-7) after the second vaccine dose. Because spike-specific TCR depth and breadth did not differ between the two schedules, AZD1222 recipients who got a second dose at roughly 4 weeks were pooled with those who got a second dose at roughly 12 weeks. Vaccinee samples came from UK trials COV001 and COV002, including a single-blind randomized controlled phase 2/3 trial of AZD1222 (ChAdOx1 nCoV-19) in healthy adults. Trial participant PBMC samples were collected at day 0 and day 28 after the second dose for TCRbeta chain sequencing. This sample is part of a study of T cell responses to AZD1222 COVID-19 vaccine (dated by TCRdb to the early 2020s). Background on the whole study: A total of 233 trial participants underwent TCR sequencing, of whom 200 to 220 had received two doses of AZD1222 and around 25 had received two doses of the MenACWY control vaccine. Enrollment into the trials was organized by age into subgroups of 18-55, 56-69 and 70-plus years, and those subgroups contained around 150, 28 and 57 TCR-sequenced participants, respectively. The paper as a whole reports these results and caveats: Conclusions about previously exposed vaccinees are limited, since just five or six AZD1222 recipients were seropositive for SARS-CoV-2 at baseline. No day 14 peak-response samples were available, so repertoires were characterized only after the peak T cell response. The 56-69-year group was small, and its depth increase did not reach significance, likely because of low power. The vaccine-associated CD4 TCRs covered the entire spike protein, and the dominant responses fell in regions 160-218 and 743-854. Nearly half of unique spike-specific TCRs reportedly recognized epitopes outside regions mutated in the B.1.351 and B.1.1.7 variants. Spike-specific TCR breadth and depth rose significantly after two AZD1222 doses compared with day 0 and with MenACWY recipients. Most participants were white British and females outnumbered males, and the authors suggested that clonal diversity may have been underestimated.

The chain is assembled from TRBV6-1 and TRBJ2-7, with TRBD1 matching 12 junction bases. The origin of this receptor is an adult who received the AZD1222 COVID-19 vaccine. The material was peripheral blood, obtained 28 days after the second AZD1222 dose. This receptor has the CDR3 CASSAVPGQGAAEQYF. The nucleotides read TGTGCCAGCAGTGCGGTCCCGGGACAGGGGGCTGCCGAGCAGTACTTC.